The following is a T cell receptor (beta chain) sequence with its context. The J segment lost 7 bases and the V segment lost 4 bases, leaving 8 bases of the junction unmatched. This CDR3 is 15 amino acids long. Germline values: CDR1 MDHEN, CDR2 SYDVKM. This entry is derived from a study of cytomegalovirus exposure and HLA in healthy donors. Profiled with immunoSEQ multiplex PCR; TCRdb holds only in-frame clones, not every one. The table lists about 110,000 clones, 88% of them singletons. The sequenced material came from PBMCs. The clonotype was recovered from a woman aged 18 to 35 in good health and CMV-seropositive. The chain has TRBV28 and TRBJ1-1, with TRBD1 matching 11 bases. The CDR3 spells CASSSAGQGAVEAFF. The CDR3 nucleotides read TGTGCCAGCAGTTCTGCCGGACAGGGGGCGGTTGAAGCTTTCTTT.